The 18 T cell receptor beta chains presented below share a single source sample, sequenced in a study of Ad26.COV2.S vaccination and SARS-CoV-2 variants. Described treatment: roughly 18 received Ad26.COV2.S at low or high dose, single or two shots; roughly 5 received placebo; per-sample allocation not given. Vaccine and placebo recipients were sampled on day 63 after the first injection. Only in-frame clones appear in the TCRdb table, and some are missing; sequencing was by immunoSEQ multiplex PCR. The sample comprises fewer than 900,000 clones, around 89% of which are singletons, and roughly 1.5% rests with the top ten. Material: peripheral blood, obtained in a trial of Ad26.COV2.S vaccine versus placebo. The source of these receptors is a person aged 18-60 years who received the Ad26.COV2.S COVID-19 vaccine or a placebo.

V and J are TRBV27 and TRBJ2-3; 7 nucleotides agree with TRBD1. The V gene's germline CDR1 is MNHEY and CDR2 SMNVEV (reference sequence). The V segment lost 8 bases and the J segment 4 bases; nucleotides outside the gene matches: 6. There are 13 residues in the CDR3. The CDR3 bases are TGTGCCAGCCGCCGACAGGGTTCAGATACGCAGTATTTT. The encoded protein is CASRRQGSDTQYF.

Concerning this clone: A junction boundary mismatches the germline segment, possibly from a read error. This chain connects TRBV12-3 or TRBV12-4 to TRBJ2-1; perhaps TRBD1 as D (5 bases). This CDR3 region has 13 residues. Here the CDR3 DNA reads TGTGCCAGCAGCCTAACAGGCTACAGTGAGCAGTTCTTC. This translates into CASSLTGYSEQFF.

The chain recombines TRBV6-5 with TRBJ1-5; D gene uncertain. The CDR3 covers 16 residues. Germline V CDR1 and CDR2: MNHEY, SVGAGI. V lost 2 bases and J 0 bases, leaving 11 bases between the germline ends. CDR3 nucleotide sequence: TGTGCCAGCAGTTACCATACGCTAAATAGCAATCAGCCCCAGCATTTT. This codes for CASSYHTLNSNQPQHF.

To note about this clone: This CDR3 is also generated by other DNA sequences in the sample. The rearrangement joins TRBV12-3 or TRBV12-4 to TRBJ1-1, with TRBD1 as a possible D gene (6 bases). This CDR3 contains 13 residues. The germline V and J ends were trimmed by 2 bases and 4 bases, with 8 bases remaining between them. The CDR3 spells CASSLIGGTEAFF. CDR3 bases: TGTGCCAGCAGTTTAATAGGGGGCACTGAAGCTTTCTTT.

The chain combines TRBV19 with TRBJ2-2, with 7 bases fitting TRBD1. The junction had 4 bases not matched to a gene; V was cut back by 3 bases and J by 6 bases. This CDR3 is built from 14 residues. Germline V CDR1 and CDR2: LNHDA, SQIVND (reference sequence). CDR3 DNA sequence: TGTGCCAGTAGTATGGGCAGGGGGTCCGGGGAGCTGTTTTTT. Protein sequence: CASSMGRGSGELFF.

This CDR3 is CASSLGAANYGYTF. CDR3 nucleotide sequence: TGTGCCAGCAGTCTAGGGGCTGCTAACTATGGCTACACCTTC. This chain uses TRBV6-5 with TRBJ1-2; the D gene is possibly TRBD1 (5 bases). Trimming cost V 5 bases and J 0 bases, with 10 bases left between them. The CDR3 runs to 14 residues. CDR1 MNHEY and CDR2 SVGAGI come from the germline V gene.

The V and J genes are TRBV5-1 and TRBJ2-2, with D perhaps matching TRBD1 or TRBD2 (5 bases each). V was trimmed by 1 base and J by 1 base, leaving 11 bases between them. This CDR3 is 16 amino acids long. CDR1 is SGHRS and CDR2 is YFSETQ in the germline V gene. CDR3 sequence reads: CASSLRDPRNTGELFF. CDR3 nucleotides: TGCGCCAGCAGCTTGAGGGACCCCCGGAACACCGGGGAGCTGTTTTTT.

The DNA for the CDR3 is TGTGCCACCAGTGCCCCAAGCAGCCGACAGCCCAACACCGGGGAGCTGTTTTTT. Protein: CATSAPSSRQPNTGELFF. The chain carries TRBV24-1 and TRBJ2-2, with a possible D match to TRBD1 (5 bases). From germline, CDR1 is KGHDR and CDR2 SFDVKD. Trimming shortened V by 5 bases and J by 2 bases, and 20 bases separated the two germline ends. CDR3 size: 18 residues.

V gene TRBV12-3 or TRBV12-4 combines with J gene TRBJ2-3, with a weak D call TRBD1 (5 bases). V was clipped by 5 bases and J by 5 bases, with 8 bases between them. This CDR3 contains 12 residues. CDR3 sequence (DNA): TGTGCCAGCAGTCAAGGGGTAGATACGCAGTATTTT. Protein: CASSQGVDTQYF.

The chain is built from TRBV5-1 and TRBJ2-5; the D is unclear. Germline CDR1 is SGHRS and CDR2 is YFSETQ. V was cut by 0 bases and J by 3 bases, with 6 bases left in between. This CDR3 spans 13 amino acids. CDR3 DNA sequence: TGCGCCAGCAGCTTGGGCCAGGAAGAGACCCAGTACTTC. Translated, it gives CASSLGQEETQYF. The variable domain in full, completed from reference TRBV5-1 and TRBJ2-5, reads KAGVTQTPRYLIKTRGQQVTLSCSPISGHRSVSWYQQTPGQGLQFLFEYFSETQRNKGNFPGRFSGRQFSNSRSEMNVSTLELGDSALYLCASSLGQEETQYFGPGTRLLVL.

The genes are TRBV7-2 and TRBJ1-2; TRBD1 agrees at 7 bases. The CDR3 totals 15 residues. J was trimmed by 7 bases and V by 0 bases; bases with no gene match: 8. Germline V gene lookup returns CDR1 SGHTA and CDR2 FQGNSA. The CDR3 is CASSLAGSGGGGYTF. The CDR3 DNA is TGTGCCAGCAGCTTAGCGGGGTCAGGGGGAGGTGGCTACACCTTC.

The genes are TRBV3-1 (or the pseudogene TRBV3-2) and TRBJ2-5, with D maybe TRBD1 (5 bases). This CDR3 region has 15 residues. V shed 0 bases and J shed 5 bases, with 13 bases lying between them. The germline V gene has CDR1 LGHDT and CDR2 YNNKEL (reference sequence). This CDR3 reads CASSQEWAGWETQYF. CDR3 DNA: TGTGCCAGCAGCCAAGAATGGGCAGGGTGGGAGACCCAGTACTTC.

V gene TRBV7-8 combines with J gene TRBJ2-3, with D possibly called TRBD1 or TRBD2 (6 bases each). Germline CDR1 is SGHVS and CDR2 is FQNEAQ. The V end lost 4 bases, the J end lost 5 bases, and 28 bases lay between the germline ends. This CDR3 contains 19 residues. The CDR3 DNA is TGTGCCAGCAGCTCCCAGGGGCAGGGTGGGGGGATCGTCCGAGATACGCAGTATTTT. Its protein product is CASSSQGQGGGIVRDTQYF.

The V and J genes are TRBV5-4 and TRBJ2-5; D may be TRBD1 (6 bases). The CDR3 loop spans 16 amino acids. Per germline, CDR1 SGHNT and CDR2 YYREEE (reference sequence). Trimming took off 4 bases at V and 0 bases at J, with 16 bases between the two ends. The CDR3 DNA reads as TGTGCCAGCAGCCGAGGACAGTCCAGCTACCAAGAGACCCAGTACTTC. This translates into CASSRGQSSYQETQYF.

V gene TRBV20-1 combines with J gene TRBJ2-1, with 8 bases matching TRBD1. Germline CDR1 is DFQATT and CDR2 is SNEGSKA (reference sequence). The CDR3 has 14 amino acids. V dropped 5 bases and J dropped 2; count of bases not matched to a gene: 5. CDR3 region: CSAREQGAYNEQFF. The CDR3 DNA reads TGCAGTGCTCGTGAACAGGGGGCCTACAATGAGCAGTTCTTC.

J is TRBJ2-1 and V is TRBV7-8, with TRBD1 identical over 8 bases. The CDR3 loop spans 16 amino acids. V lost 3 bases to trimming and J lost 8 bases; unmatched junction nucleotides: 12. The germline CDR1 and CDR2 sequences are SGHVS and FQNEAQ. The CDR3 region has the DNA TGTGCCAGCAGCTTCACCCGGCAGGGGGCTGGGGATGAGCAGTTCTTC. It yields the protein CASSFTRQGAGDEQFF.

V is TRBV9 and J is TRBJ2-3; weak D call: TRBD2 (6 bases). Trimming removed 4 bases from V and 2 bases from J, with 17 bases in between. CDR1 and CDR2 from the germline V gene are SGDLS and YYNGEE. CDR3 size: 16 residues. CDR3 in DNA: TGTGCCAGCAGCCTCTTAAGCGGGCGGAACACAGATACGCAGTATTTT. Encoded protein: CASSLLSGRNTDTQYF.

For the CDR3, the DNA is TGTGCCAGCAGCTTATATGGAACCTACGAGCAGTACTTC. It codes for CASSLYGTYEQYF. The chain links TRBV7-2 to TRBJ2-7; D not resolved. The CDR3 spans 13 residues. CDR1 and CDR2 (germline): SGHTA, FQGNSA. V lost 2 bases to trimming and J lost 2 bases, with 7 bases between them. The full variable domain, completed using reference TRBV7-2 and TRBJ2-7, is GAGVSQSPSNKVTEKGKDVELRCDPISGHTALYWYRQSLGQGLEFLIYFQGNSAPDKSGLPSDRFSAERTGGSVSTLTIQRTQQEDSAVYLCASSLYGTYEQYFGPGTRLTVT.